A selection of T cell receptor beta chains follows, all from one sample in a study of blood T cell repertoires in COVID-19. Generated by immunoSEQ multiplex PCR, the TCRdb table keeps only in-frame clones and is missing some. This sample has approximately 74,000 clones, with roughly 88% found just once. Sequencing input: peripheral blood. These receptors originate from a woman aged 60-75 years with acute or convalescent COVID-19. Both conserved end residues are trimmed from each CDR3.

ASSLNGQGNQPQH TRBV28
ASSPTADYSGNTIY TRBV18
AITGGTGGYSNQSQH TRBV10-3
ASSQLLAGQNTEAF TRBV4-1
ASSDSLGANVLT TRBV2
ASSAGEPYGYT TRBV7-9
ASSQDWAQGSQPQH TRBV4-2
ASSLGSEPYNEQF TRBV7-2
ASSSGRLNQPQH TRBV6-2/TRBV6-3
ASSQVTSGIHHNEQF TRBV4-2
ASGPAHTEAF TRBV6-5
ASSLVRDRGEKLF TRBV7-8
ASTSKVGGNLNEQF TRBV2
ASSLTGGNNEQF TRBV11-2
ASSGQGAWAEAF TRBV2
ASSPEGRGKLF TRBV18
ASNLGQGMSPNPEAF TRBV11-2
ASSQDEWGGYTGELF TRBV14
ASSGLGSGELF TRBV11-2
ASSSPGSSYNEQF TRBV28
ASSRTGAQGETQY TRBV7-9
ATDLTGKGGNTIY TRBV7-9
ASSSPPGDNQPQH TRBV6-2/TRBV6-3
ASSPRDSLRETQY TRBV7-6
ASSILGQINQPQH TRBV19
ASSPLGERTEAF TRBV19
AISAQGNYGYT TRBV10-3
ASSLGGMNTEAF TRBV7-2